These T cell receptor beta chains were read from a single sample in a study of T-cell memory formation after mild COVID-19. TCRdb reanalysed the 5' RACE reads using MiXCR and keeps one entry per CDR3 protein. The data contain fewer than 350,000 distinct CDR3 sequences, 7.5% to 9.5% of them singletons. The sample consisted of PBMCs or a T cell subset sorted from them (not recorded which). Receptors originate from a man between 18 and 29 years old who had mild COVID-19 (a few samples of this study predate the infection). Cell type and time point are not known. CDR3s include the opening cysteine and the closing phenylalanine or tryptophan. A D gene is named only where the DNA matches it firmly. Expanded clones are given a class, and other clones once, few, many or no size at all.

TRBJ2-1 many TRBV28 NA TGTGCCAGCAGCGTAGTTTGGGGGAATGAGCAGTTCTTC CASSVVWGNEQFF
TRBJ2-3 few TRBV27 NA TGTGCCAGCCGCACGGGACTTTTGATAGATACGCAGTATTTT CASRTGLLIDTQYF
TRBJ2-2 NA TRBV7-2 NA TGTGCCAGCAGCCCCAGGACTGACACCGGGGAGCTGTTTTTT CASSPRTDTGELFF
TRBJ2-7 NA TRBV6-5 NA TGTGCCAGCAGTTACAGGGCTTCTTCCTACGAGCAGTACTTC CASSYRASSYEQYF
TRBJ2-7 NA TRBV4-3 NA TGCGCCAGCAGCCAAGAGTATGTAGGACAAAGCTCCTACGAGCAGTACTTC CASSQEYVGQSSYEQYF
TRBJ2-1 few TRBV15 TRBD2 TGTGCCACCAGCCACTCTAGCGGGGGACACAATGAGCAGTTCTTC CATSHSSGGHNEQFF
TRBJ2-7 many TRBV5-1 NA TGCGCCAGCCGGGAACAGGGTGGAGAGCAGTACTTC CASREQGGEQYF
TRBJ2-5 few TRBV25-1 NA TGTGCCAGCAGGAGCAGGTACCCCCAAGAGACCCAGTACTTC CASRSRYPQETQYF
TRBJ1-3 NA TRBV5-1 NA TGCGCCAGCAGCTTTTTTCAGGGGAACCCTGGAAACACCATATATTTT CASSFFQGNPGNTIYF
TRBJ2-7 NA TRBV30 TRBD1 TGTGCCTGGAGTGCCGGGACAGGGGGTGTCGACGAGCAGTACTTC CAWSAGTGGVDEQYF
TRBJ2-3 NA TRBV19 TRBD1 TGTGCCAGTCGACAGGGGCCCTCAGATACGCAGTATTTT CASRQGPSDTQYF
TRBJ2-2 few TRBV19 TRBD1 TGTGCCAGTATAAGGACAGGGTATTCCGGGGAGCTGTTTTTT CASIRTGYSGELFF
TRBJ2-2 few TRBV7-6 NA TGTGCCAGCAGCTTATCACGTACCGGGGAGCTGTTTTTT CASSLSRTGELFF
TRBJ1-1 few TRBV5-1 NA TGCGCCAGCAGGTTTGGTGACAGTGAAGCTTTCTTT CASRFGDSEAFF
TRBJ2-7 many TRBV4-1 NA TGCGCCAGCAGCCTCTTAGGACAGCGCTACGAGCAGTACTTC CASSLLGQRYEQYF
TRBJ2-1 NA TRBV4-3 NA TGCGCCAGCAGCCACAGCTCACACTCCTACAATGAGCAGTTCTTC CASSHSSHSYNEQFF
TRBJ1-4 few TRBV14 NA TGTGCCAGCAGCCAAGCGGTAGGGAGGGCCTACGAAAAACTGTTTTTT CASSQAVGRAYEKLFF
TRBJ2-1 NA TRBV6-5 TRBD2 TGTGCCAGCAGTTCGCCTAGCGGGGACCCCTACAATGAGCAGTTCTTC CASSSPSGDPYNEQFF
TRBJ2-3 few TRBV9 TRBD2 TGTGCCAGCGTCTTAGCGGGGGGGAACCTAAATACGCAGTATTTT CASVLAGGNLNTQYF
TRBJ2-5 NA TRBV7-9 NA TGTGCCAGCAGCTTGAGCGGCGGGGGCCAGCTCGGGGAGACCCAGTACTTC CASSLSGGGQLGETQYF
TRBJ2-3 few TRBV2 NA TGTGCCAGCAGTGAACAGGGTCCAGATACGCAGTATTTT CASSEQGPDTQYF
TRBJ2-1 many TRBV4-3 NA TGCGCCAGCAGCCAAGATGGCAGGGGCGATGAGCAGTTCTTC CASSQDGRGDEQFF
TRBJ1-1 few TRBV25-1 NA TGTGCCAGCAGTGAAAGACCGCCGCAGGCTTTCTTT CASSERPPQAFF
TRBJ2-5 NA TRBV6-4 NA TGTGCCAGCAGTGACCCCGGTTGGGGTGAGACCCAGTACTTC CASSDPGWGETQYF
TRBJ1-1 NA TRBV6-2/TRBV6-3 NA TGTGCCAGCAGTTTCCATCCAGTGAACACTGAAGCTTTCTTT CASSFHPVNTEAFF
TRBJ2-5 NA TRBV20-1 NA TGCAGTGCTAGACCCGGGGTCTCCCAAGAGACCCAGTACTTC CSARPGVSQETQYF
TRBJ1-4 few TRBV2 NA TGTGCCAGCAGTGAACCGACCCCGGTGCATGAAAAACTGTTTTTT CASSEPTPVHEKLFF
TRBJ1-2 NA TRBV6-5 NA TGTGCCAGCAGTCGTGGGGCAGACTATGGCTACACCTTC CASSRGADYGYTF
TRBJ2-7 NA TRBV7-9 NA TGTGCCAGCAGCTTAGCCACGCAGGGAGGTGCCTACGAGCAGTACTTC CASSLATQGGAYEQYF